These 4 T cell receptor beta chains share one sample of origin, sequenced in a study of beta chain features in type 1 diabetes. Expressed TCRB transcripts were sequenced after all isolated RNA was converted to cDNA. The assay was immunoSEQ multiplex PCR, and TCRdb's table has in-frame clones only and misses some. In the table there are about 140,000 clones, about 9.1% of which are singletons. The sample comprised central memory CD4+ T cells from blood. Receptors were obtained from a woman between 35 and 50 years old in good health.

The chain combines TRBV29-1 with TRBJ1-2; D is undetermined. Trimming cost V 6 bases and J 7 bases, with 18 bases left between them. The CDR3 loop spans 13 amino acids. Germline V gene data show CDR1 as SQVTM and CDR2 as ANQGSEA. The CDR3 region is CSVSLEGGRGYTF. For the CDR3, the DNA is TGCAGCGTCTCCCTCGAGGGCGGACGTGGCTACACCTTC.

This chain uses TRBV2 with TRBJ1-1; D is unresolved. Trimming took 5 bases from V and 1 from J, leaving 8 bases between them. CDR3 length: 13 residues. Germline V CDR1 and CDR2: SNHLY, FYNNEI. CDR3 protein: CASSFAGNTEAFF. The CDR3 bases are TGTGCCAGCAGTTTTGCAGGGAACACTGAAGCTTTCTTT.

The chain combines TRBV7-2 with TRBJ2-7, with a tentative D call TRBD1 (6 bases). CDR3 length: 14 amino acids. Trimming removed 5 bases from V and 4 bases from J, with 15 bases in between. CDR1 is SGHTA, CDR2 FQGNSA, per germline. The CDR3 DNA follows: TGTGCCAGCAGCCCCTGGATAGGACAGTACGAGCAGTACTTC. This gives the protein CASSPWIGQYEQYF. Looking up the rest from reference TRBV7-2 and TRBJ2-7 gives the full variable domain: GAGVSQSPSNKVTEKGKDVELRCDPISGHTALYWYRQSLGQGLEFLIYFQGNSAPDKSGLPSDRFSAERTGGSVSTLTIQRTQQEDSAVYLCASSPWIGQYEQYFGPGTRLTVT.

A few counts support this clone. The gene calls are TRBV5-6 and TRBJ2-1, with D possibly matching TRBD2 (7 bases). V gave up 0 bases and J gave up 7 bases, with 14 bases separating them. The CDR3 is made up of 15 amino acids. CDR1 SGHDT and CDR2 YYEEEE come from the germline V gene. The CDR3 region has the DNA TGTGCCAGCAGCTTGGGGGGGGGCGGCGCAAATGAGCAGTTCTTC. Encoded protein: CASSLGGGGANEQFF.